These T cell receptor beta chains were read from a single sample in a study of T cells in Graves' hyperthyroidism and ophthalmopathy. TCRdb independently ran MiXCR on the multiplex PCR reads; one entry per CDR3 protein. This sample yields more than 300,000 distinct CDR3 sequences, of which about 13% are seen a single time; 9.2% belongs to the top ten. Material: blood. The receptors originated from a woman younger than 30 with Graves' hyperthyroidism. Both conserved end residues are part of each CDR3. A D gene is named only where the DNA matches it firmly. A row's size may be missing; if present it is once, few, many or a size class.

- | TRBJ2-7 | TRBD2 | TRBV25-1 | TGTGCCAGCAGCCTAGCGGGCGAAAGCACGAGTCGCTGGGAGCAGTACTTC | CASSLAGESTSRWEQYF
many | TRBJ2-7 | TRBD1 | TRBV28 | TGTGCCAGCAGTCGACAGGGGGCGGAAGACTACGAGCAGTACTTC | CASSRQGAEDYEQYF
many | TRBJ1-3 | - | TRBV12-3/TRBV12-4 | TGTGCCAGCAGTCCTGGGAGGCTCTCTGGAAACACCATATATTTT | CASSPGRLSGNTIYF
- | TRBJ2-5 | TRBD2 | TRBV7-2 | TGTGCCAGCAGCCCCACTAGCGGGAGTGAGACCCAGTACTTC | CASSPTSGSETQYF
- | TRBJ2-1 | - | TRBV5-6 | TGTGCCAGCAGCCTTGGGTCCAGGGTCCCCTACAATGAGCAGTTCTTC | CASSLGSRVPYNEQFF
many | TRBJ2-3 | TRBD1 | TRBV4-3 | TGCGCCAGCAGCCAAGCGACAGGGACGCAGTATTTT | CASSQATGTQYF
many | TRBJ2-3 | - | TRBV29-1 | TGCAGCGTTGACAGCGGAGACACAGATACGCAGTATTTT | CSVDSGDTDTQYF
- | TRBJ1-5 | TRBD1 | TRBV4-2 | TGTGCCAGCAGCCATGGGACAGGGATCCTTGTTGGTCAGCCCCAGCATTTT | CASSHGTGILVGQPQHF
many | TRBJ2-7 | TRBD2 | TRBV3-1 | TGTGCCAGCAGCCAAGGGACTAGCGGGGGGACCTACGAGCAGTACTTC | CASSQGTSGGTYEQYF
few | TRBJ1-2 | TRBD1 | TRBV19 | TGTGCCAGTAGTAATCCAGGGGGTAGTTATGGCTACACCTTC | CASSNPGGSYGYTF
many | TRBJ2-7 | - | TRBV12-3/TRBV12-4 | TGTGCCAGCCAGGGGCCTGCCTACGAGCAGTACTTC | CASQGPAYEQYF
- | TRBJ2-1 | TRBD2 | TRBV4-1 | TGCGCCAGCAGCCAAGACTCGGGAGGGGGCAATGAGCAGTTCTTC | CASSQDSGGGNEQFF
once | TRBJ2-1 | - | TRBV7-9 | TGTGTCAGCAGCTCCTCTCAGTCCTACAATGAGCAGTTCTTC | CVSSSSQSYNEQFF
many | TRBJ2-3 | TRBD2 | TRBV7-2 | TGTGCCAGCAGTTTCCGTCCTATAGCGGGAGCGGGAGATACGCAGTATTTT | CASSFRPIAGAGDTQYF
many | TRBJ1-2 | TRBD1 | TRBV12-3/TRBV12-4 | TGTGCCAGCAGTCTACAGGGGCTCTATGGCTACACCTTC | CASSLQGLYGYTF
many | TRBJ2-7 | - | TRBV28 | TGTGCCAGCAGTTTAGGTGCCCTGGGGGCGGGGGCCTACGAGCAGTACTTC | CASSLGALGAGAYEQYF
many | TRBJ1-1 | - | TRBV2 | TGTGCCAGCAGTGCTCACAGGAACACTGAAGCTTTCTTT | CASSAHRNTEAFF
- | TRBJ2-2 | - | TRBV2 | TGTGCCAGCAGTGAAATCCCGGCCGGGGAGCTGTTTTTT | CASSEIPAGELFF